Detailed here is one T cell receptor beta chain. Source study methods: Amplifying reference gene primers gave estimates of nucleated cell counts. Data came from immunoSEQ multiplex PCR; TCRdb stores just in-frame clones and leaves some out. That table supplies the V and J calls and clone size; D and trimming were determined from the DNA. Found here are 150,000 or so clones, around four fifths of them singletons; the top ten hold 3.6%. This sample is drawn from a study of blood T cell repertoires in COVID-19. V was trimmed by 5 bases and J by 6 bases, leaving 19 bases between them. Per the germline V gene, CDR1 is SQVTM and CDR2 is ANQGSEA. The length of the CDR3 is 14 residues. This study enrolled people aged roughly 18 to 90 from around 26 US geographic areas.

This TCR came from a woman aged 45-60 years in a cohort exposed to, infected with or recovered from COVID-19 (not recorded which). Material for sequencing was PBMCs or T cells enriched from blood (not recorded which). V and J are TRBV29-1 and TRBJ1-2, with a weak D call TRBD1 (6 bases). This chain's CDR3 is CSVPTGSGINGYTF. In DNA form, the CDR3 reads TGCAGCGTTCCGACAGGATCCGGGATCAATGGCTACACCTTC.